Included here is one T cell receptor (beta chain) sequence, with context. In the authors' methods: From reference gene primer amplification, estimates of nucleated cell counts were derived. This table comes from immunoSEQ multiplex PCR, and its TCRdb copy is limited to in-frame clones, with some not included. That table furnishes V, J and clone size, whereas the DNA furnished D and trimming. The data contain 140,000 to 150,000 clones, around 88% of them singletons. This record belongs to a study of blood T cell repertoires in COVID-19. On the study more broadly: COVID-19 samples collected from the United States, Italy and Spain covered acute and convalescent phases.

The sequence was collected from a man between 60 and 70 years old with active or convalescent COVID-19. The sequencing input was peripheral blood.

The CDR3 protein is CSARITTGQYF. The CDR3 coding sequence is TGCAGTGCTAGAATTACTACGGGGCAGTACTTC. The chain links TRBV20-1 to TRBJ2-7; D not certain. From germline, CDR1 is DFQATT and CDR2 SNEGSKA (reference sequence). CDR3 size: 11 residues. V lost 2 bases and J lost 9, with 11 bases in between.